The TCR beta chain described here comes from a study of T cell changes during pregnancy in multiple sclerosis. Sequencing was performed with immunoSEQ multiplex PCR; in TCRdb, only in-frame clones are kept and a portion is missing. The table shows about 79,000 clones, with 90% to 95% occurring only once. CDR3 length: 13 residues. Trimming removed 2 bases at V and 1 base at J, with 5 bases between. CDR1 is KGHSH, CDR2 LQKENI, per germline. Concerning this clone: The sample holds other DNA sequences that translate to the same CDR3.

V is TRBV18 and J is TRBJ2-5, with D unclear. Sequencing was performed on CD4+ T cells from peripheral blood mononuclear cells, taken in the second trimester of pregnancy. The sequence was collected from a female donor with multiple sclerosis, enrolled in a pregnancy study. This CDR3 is CASSPRSQETQYF. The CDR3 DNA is TGTGCCAGCTCACCAAGGAGCCAAGAGACCCAGTACTTC. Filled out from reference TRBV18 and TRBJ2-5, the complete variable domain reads NAGVMQNPRHLVRRRGQEARLRCSPMKGHSHVYWYRQLPEEGLKFMVYLQKENIIDESGMPKERFSAEFPKEGPSILRIQQVVRGDSAAYFCASSPRSQETQYFGPGTRLLVL.